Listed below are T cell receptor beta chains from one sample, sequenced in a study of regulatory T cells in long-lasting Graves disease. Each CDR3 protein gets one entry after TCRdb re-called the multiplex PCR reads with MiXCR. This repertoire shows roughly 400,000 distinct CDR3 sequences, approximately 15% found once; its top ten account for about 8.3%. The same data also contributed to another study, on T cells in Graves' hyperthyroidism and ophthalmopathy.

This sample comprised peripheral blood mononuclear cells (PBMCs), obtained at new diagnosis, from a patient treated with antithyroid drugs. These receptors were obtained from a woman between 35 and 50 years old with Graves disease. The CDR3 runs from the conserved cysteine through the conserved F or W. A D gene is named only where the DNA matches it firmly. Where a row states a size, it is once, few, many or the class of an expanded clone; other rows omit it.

CDR3 DNA: TGTGCCACCAGCAGTTTGACTAGCGGGCAGTACTTC
CDR3 protein: CATSSLTSGQYF
V gene: TRBV15
clone size: few
CDR3 length: 12
D gene: TRBD2
J gene: TRBJ2-7

CDR3 DNA: TGCGCCAGCAGTGGCGACAGGGACTACAATGAGCAGTTCTTC
CDR3 protein: CASSGDRDYNEQFF
V gene: TRBV10-1
clone size: -
CDR3 length: 14
D gene: TRBD1
J gene: TRBJ2-1

CDR3 DNA: TGCAGTGCACCGGGACAGGGATATAGTGAGCAGTTCTTC
CDR3 protein: CSAPGQGYSEQFF
V gene: TRBV20-1
clone size: -
CDR3 length: 13
D gene: TRBD1
J gene: TRBJ2-1

CDR3 DNA: TGTGCCAGCAGCATTAGGGGGCGGATCTATGAGCAGTTCTTC
CDR3 protein: CASSIRGRIYEQFF
V gene: TRBV11-1
clone size: many
CDR3 length: 14
D gene: TRBD1
J gene: TRBJ2-1

CDR3 DNA: TGTGCCAGCACCGGGCGGGCAGATACGCAGTATTTT
CDR3 protein: CASTGRADTQYF
V gene: TRBV28
clone size: many
CDR3 length: 12
D gene: -
J gene: TRBJ2-3

CDR3 DNA: TGCGCCAGCAGCTTGTCAGGGGGGAACTACGAGCAGTACTTC
CDR3 protein: CASSLSGGNYEQYF
V gene: TRBV5-1
clone size: many
CDR3 length: 14
D gene: -
J gene: TRBJ2-7

CDR3 DNA: TGCAGCGTTGATAACTCGGGGGATGAGCAGTTCTTC
CDR3 protein: CSVDNSGDEQFF
V gene: TRBV29-1
clone size: many
CDR3 length: 12
D gene: -
J gene: TRBJ2-1

CDR3 DNA: TGTGCCAGCAGCTCCGGGACAGGGACCAAAAACATTCAGTACTTC
CDR3 protein: CASSSGTGTKNIQYF
V gene: TRBV11-2
clone size: many
CDR3 length: 15
D gene: TRBD1
J gene: TRBJ2-4

CDR3 DNA: TGTGCCAGCAGTCCTGACAGAATTTGGGAGCAGTTCTTC
CDR3 protein: CASSPDRIWEQFF
V gene: TRBV28
clone size: many
CDR3 length: 13
D gene: -
J gene: TRBJ2-1

CDR3 DNA: TGCAGTGCCGGCCGGGCCTCAGATACGCAGTATTTT
CDR3 protein: CSAGRASDTQYF
V gene: TRBV20-1
clone size: few
CDR3 length: 12
D gene: -
J gene: TRBJ2-3

CDR3 DNA: TGTGCCAGCAGCCCGCCAGGGAACCGCTACGAGCAGTACTTC
CDR3 protein: CASSPPGNRYEQYF
V gene: TRBV9
clone size: -
CDR3 length: 14
D gene: -
J gene: TRBJ2-7

CDR3 DNA: TGTGCCAGCAGCCAGAGCCCCTATGGGGATGAGCAGTTCTTC
CDR3 protein: CASSQSPYGDEQFF
V gene: TRBV4-2
clone size: -
CDR3 length: 14
D gene: -
J gene: TRBJ2-1

CDR3 DNA: TGTGCCAGTAGTATGGACCGGAACTATGGCTACACCTTC
CDR3 protein: CASSMDRNYGYTF
V gene: TRBV19
clone size: -
CDR3 length: 13
D gene: -
J gene: TRBJ1-2

CDR3 DNA: TGTGCCAGCAGGGGCGGGGGGGAGAGAACTGAAGCTTTCTTT
CDR3 protein: CASRGGGERTEAFF
V gene: TRBV25-1
clone size: once
CDR3 length: 14
D gene: -
J gene: TRBJ1-1

CDR3 DNA: TGTGCCAGCAGTTTATCCGATGAAGCTTTCTTT
CDR3 protein: CASSLSDEAFF
V gene: TRBV12-3/TRBV12-4
clone size: -
CDR3 length: 11
D gene: -
J gene: TRBJ1-1

CDR3 DNA: TGTGCCAGCAGTGTTGGTAGGGGGGGACACCGGGACGGGAGAAGCTCCTACAATGAGCAGTTCTTC
CDR3 protein: CASSVGRGGHRDGRSSYNEQFF
V gene: TRBV2
clone size: many
CDR3 length: 22
D gene: -
J gene: TRBJ2-1

CDR3 DNA: TGTGCCAGCAGCTTGGTCGAAGCTCCGGGACTAGGAGGAGACAATGAGCAGTTCTTC
CDR3 protein: CASSLVEAPGLGGDNEQFF
V gene: TRBV5-5
clone size: -
CDR3 length: 19
D gene: TRBD2
J gene: TRBJ2-1